Presented here are 15 T cell receptor beta chains from one specimen sequenced in a study of blood T cells in healthy people across ages. Next came a second PCR, run for about 7 to 12 cycles, which used a sample-barcoded 5' primer along with a J-beta primer mix. Via MiXCR, TCRdb re-called the 5' RACE reads, giving one row per CDR3 protein. The sample carries over a million distinct CDR3 sequences, 40% to 45% recorded once. The sequencing input was blood. The receptors were gathered from a woman aged 55-69 years in good health.

This clonotype came up a few times. V is TRBV29-1 and J is TRBJ2-1, with D tentatively TRBD1 (6 bases). With 6 bases removed from V and 10 bases from J, the gap between germline ends came to 16 bases. CDR1 is SQVTM and CDR2 is ANQGSEA in the germline V gene. The CDR3 length is 12 residues. CDR3 nucleotide sequence: TGCAGCGTAGACAGACAGGCCAGGGAGCAGTTCTTC. As protein: CSVDRQAREQFF.

The chain has TRBV4-1 and TRBJ2-5; D is tentatively TRBD1 or TRBD2 (5 bases each). Germline V gives CDR1 MGHRA, CDR2 YSYEKL. V was trimmed by 0 bases and J by 6 bases, leaving 26 bases between them. CDR3 length: 19 residues. This chain's CDR3 is CASSQEHEGRQSSGKTQYF. The CDR3 DNA follows: TGCGCCAGCAGCCAAGAGCATGAGGGACGGCAAAGTTCAGGGAAGACCCAGTACTTC.

This clonotype has ten or more counts. The chain joins TRBV3-1 to TRBJ2-5; D not certain. V lost 1 base, J lost 5 bases, and 14 bases lay in between. From germline, CDR1 is LGHDT and CDR2 YNNKEL (reference sequence). The CDR3 totals 15 residues. The CDR3 DNA follows: TGTGCCAGCAGCCAAGCCCGGAGTAGTGCGGAGACCCAGTACTTC. This translates into CASSQARSSAETQYF.

The V and J genes are TRBV29-1 and TRBJ2-1, with 8 bases fitting TRBD1. J gave up 5 bases and V 4 bases, and 10 bases lay outside the gene matches. The CDR3 is 15 amino acids. Germline CDR1 is SQVTM and CDR2 is ANQGSEA. The CDR3 DNA sequence: TGCAGCGTTGGCCCGACAGGGGTCACGAACAATGAGCAGTTCTTC. Its protein is CSVGPTGVTNNEQFF.

V is TRBV4-2 and J is TRBJ1-1; D gene unclear. The CDR3 spans 13 residues. Trimming removed 0 bases from V and 4 bases from J, with 6 bases in between. Germline lookup yields CDR1 LGHNA and CDR2 YNFKEQ. This CDR3 is CASSQDQSTEAFF. The CDR3 DNA is TGTGCCAGCAGCCAAGACCAGAGCACTGAAGCTTTCTTT.

The V gene is TRBV11-1, the J gene TRBJ2-1, with a possible D match to TRBD2 (5 bases). V lost 5 bases and J 7 bases, leaving 18 bases between the germline ends. There are 15 residues in the CDR3. Germline CDR1 and CDR2: SGHAT and FQDESV (reference sequence). The CDR3 loop reads CASSAVFAPGNEQFF. In nucleotides, the CDR3 is TGTGCCAGCAGCGCTGTCTTTGCCCCGGGGAATGAGCAGTTCTTC.

The chain is built from TRBV12-3 or TRBV12-4 and TRBJ1-4, with D hard to call. The CDR3 runs 14 residues. With 8 bases removed from V and 3 bases from J, the gap between germline ends came to 13 bases. The CDR3 protein is CASASWVANEKLFF. The CDR3 DNA reads as TGTGCCAGCGCTTCCTGGGTGGCTAATGAAAAACTGTTTTTT.

This clonotype was found many times. This chain links TRBV4-2 with TRBJ2-3, with 9 bases lining up with TRBD2. The CDR3 runs 16 residues. The junction had 5 bases not matched to a gene; V was cut back by 2 bases and J by 2 bases. From germline, CDR1 is LGHNA and CDR2 YNFKEQ. The CDR3: CASSQWTSDTTDTQYF. CDR3 coding DNA: TGTGCCAGCAGCCAATGGACTAGCGACACCACAGATACGCAGTATTTT.

The chain recombines TRBV20-1 with TRBJ1-2; D is unclear. V lost 0 bases to trimming and J lost 8 bases, with 4 bases between them. Per germline, CDR1 DFQATT and CDR2 SNEGSKA (reference sequence). CDR3 length equals 10 residues. CDR3: CSARDQGYTF. The CDR3 DNA sequence: TGCAGTGCTAGAGATCAGGGCTACACCTTC.

Details on this clonotype: The junction shows a germline mismatch at one end, possibly a read error. This chain joins TRBV10-3 and TRBJ1-2; the D is unclear. The germline V gene encodes CDR1 ENHRY and CDR2 SYGVKD. The length of the CDR3 is 13 residues. The CDR3 DNA follows: TGTGCCAGCAGTGAGTCACTTAACTATGGCTACACCTTC. As protein: CASSESLNYGYTF.

The chain employs TRBV27 and TRBJ2-3; 11 nucleotides line up with TRBD2. J was trimmed by 3 bases and V by 4 bases; bases with no gene match: 3. The CDR3 loop spans 15 amino acids. Germline lookup yields CDR1 MNHEY and CDR2 SMNVEV (reference sequence). In DNA form, the CDR3 reads TGTGCCAGCAGTTCTCGACTAGCGGGAACAGATACGCAGTATTTT. This sequence encodes CASSSRLAGTDTQYF.

The V and J genes are TRBV20-1 and TRBJ2-1; 13 bases map to TRBD2. Germline CDR1 reads DFQATT; CDR2 reads SNEGSKA (reference sequence). This CDR3 contains 16 residues. Trimming at V came to 1 base and at J to 4 bases, leaving 4 bases not matched to a gene. This CDR3 reads CSARGGTSGEYNEQFF. CDR3 in DNA: TGCAGTGCTAGAGGAGGGACTAGCGGGGAGTACAATGAGCAGTTCTTC.

The gene calls are TRBV9 and TRBJ2-3; 8 bases are a match to TRBD2. Germline V gives CDR1 SGDLS, CDR2 YYNGEE. With V trimmed by 3 bases and J by 2 bases, 5 bases remained unmatched. This CDR3 spans 15 amino acids. The CDR3 DNA is TGTGCCAGCAGCGCGACTAGCGAATCCACAGATACGCAGTATTTT. Its protein product is CASSATSESTDTQYF. The full variable domain, with the rest looked up from reference TRBV9 and TRBJ2-3, is DSGVTQTPKHLITATGQRVTLRCSPRSGDLSVYWYQQSLDQGLQFLIQYYNGEERAKGNILERFSAQQFPDLHSELNLSSLELGDSALYFCASSATSESTDTQYFGPGTRLTVL.

This clonotype was recorded a few times. The chain carries TRBV7-9 and TRBJ2-5, with 9 bases lining up with TRBD1. The germline V gene has CDR1 SEHNR and CDR2 FQNEAQ (reference sequence). The V gene end was trimmed by 5 bases and the J gene end by 5 bases; junction bases not matched to a gene: 9. The CDR3 consists of 15 residues. The DNA of the CDR3 is TGTGCCAGCAGCCCAAGGACAGGGGATACGGAGACCCAGTACTTC. Translated: CASSPRTGDTETQYF.

V and J are TRBV2 and TRBJ2-6, with no clear D. This CDR3 spans 16 amino acids. The germline V and J ends were trimmed by 6 bases and 4 bases, with 16 bases remaining between them. Germline V lookup: CDR1 SNHLY, CDR2 FYNNEI. The CDR3 DNA follows: TGTGCCAGCAGGGAATACGGGTTTGAAGGGGCCAACGTCCTGACTTTC. Amino acids: CASREYGFEGANVLTF.